The TCR beta chain under discussion was sequenced for a study of T cells in Graves' hyperthyroidism and ophthalmopathy. Study details: Peripheral blood draws took place at initial diagnosis, ahead of any treatment. Study conclusions and caveats: Prediction of ophthalmopathy progression came a median 6.5 months pre-onset. Most thyroid-expanded clonotypes above 0.001 were also found in blood.

A roughly 10 ml volume of fresh peripheral blood provided the PBMCs. The CDR3 regions of TCR beta were amplified from RNA transcripts. Researchers ran a first-round RT-PCR on the TCR CDR3 using the HTBI primer set. A single record per CDR3 protein comes from TCRdb applying MiXCR to the multiplex PCR reads. Seen here are approximately 710,000 distinct CDR3 sequences, roughly 17% observed once, and the top ten hold 15% to 18%. The CDR3 length is 16 residues. CDR1 and CDR2 (germline): GTSNPN, SVGIG (reference sequence). Trimming left V 3 bases short and J 0 bases short, with 15 bases between. This clonotype turned up a few times. Its matching antigen is unknown.

The sample comprised blood. The V and J genes are TRBV30 and TRBJ2-1, with D tentatively TRBD1 (6 bases). The receptor was isolated from a middle-aged man with Graves' hyperthyroidism. Here the CDR3 DNA reads TGTGCCTGGAGCGGAGTAGACAGGAGCTCCTACAATGAGCAGTTCTTC. Protein: CAWSGVDRSSYNEQFF.